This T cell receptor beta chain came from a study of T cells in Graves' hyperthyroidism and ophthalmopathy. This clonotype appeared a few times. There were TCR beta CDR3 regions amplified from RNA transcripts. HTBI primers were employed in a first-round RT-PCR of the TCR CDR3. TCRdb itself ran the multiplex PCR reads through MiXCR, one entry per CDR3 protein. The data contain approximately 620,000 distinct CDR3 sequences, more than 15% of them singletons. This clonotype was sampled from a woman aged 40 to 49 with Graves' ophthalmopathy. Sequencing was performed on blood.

CDR3 loop: CASSSWTGSNEKLFF. CDR3 in DNA: TGCGCCAGCAGCAGTTGGACAGGGTCGAATGAAAAACTGTTTTTT. The chain joins TRBV5-1 to TRBJ1-4; 8 bases line up with TRBD1. The germline V gene has CDR1 SGHRS and CDR2 YFSETQ. This CDR3 spans 15 amino acids. V trimming: 4 bases; J trimming: 5 bases; junction bases outside the gene matches: 7.